Included here is one T cell receptor (beta chain) sequence, with context. What it recognizes is unknown. Following a re-call of the 5' RACE reads, TCRdb has one entry per CDR3 protein and lacks DNA. Its clone listing holds 140,000 to 150,000 distinct CDR3 sequences. CDR1 and CDR2 from the germline V gene are LNHDA and SQIVND (reference sequence). This CDR3 region has 13 residues. The sample belongs to a study of T cells expressing NK-cell markers. At the level of the study: Among eight sequenced donors, seven carried HCMV seropositivity while one was seronegative. The study, taken as a whole, reports: Whether expanded NKG2C+ T cell clones were HCMV specific stayed uncertain. Roughly six donors showed dominant NKG2C+ clonotypes comprising about 1.0-7.5% of their CD8+ T cells.

Input material: blood T cells: a sorted CD56 or NKG2C T cell subset, CD4+ or CD8+ T cells, or bulk PBMC T cells (not recorded which). The chain combines TRBV19 with TRBJ2-7. The clonotype originates from a man aged 18 to 35 in good health. The CDR3 is CASSIGPSYEQYF.